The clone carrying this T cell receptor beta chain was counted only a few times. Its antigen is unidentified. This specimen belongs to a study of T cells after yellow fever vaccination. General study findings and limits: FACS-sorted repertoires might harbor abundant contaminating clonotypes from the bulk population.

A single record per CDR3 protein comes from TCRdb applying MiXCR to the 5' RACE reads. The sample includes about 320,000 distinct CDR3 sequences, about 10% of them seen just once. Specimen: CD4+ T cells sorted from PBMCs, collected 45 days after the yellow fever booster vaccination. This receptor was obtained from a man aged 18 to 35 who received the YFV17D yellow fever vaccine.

CDR3 DNA sequence: TGTGCCAGCAGCCAAAGAGGCGGGACTAGCGGGGGGGCAGATACGCAGTATTTT. Amino acid sequence: CASSQRGGTSGGADTQYF. This sequence joins TRBV3-1 and TRBJ2-3; TRBD2 agrees at 16 bases. Unmatched junction bases numbered 6, after V lost 2 bases and J lost 4 bases. CDR3 length equals 18 residues. The germline V gene encodes CDR1 LGHDT and CDR2 YNNKEL (reference sequence).